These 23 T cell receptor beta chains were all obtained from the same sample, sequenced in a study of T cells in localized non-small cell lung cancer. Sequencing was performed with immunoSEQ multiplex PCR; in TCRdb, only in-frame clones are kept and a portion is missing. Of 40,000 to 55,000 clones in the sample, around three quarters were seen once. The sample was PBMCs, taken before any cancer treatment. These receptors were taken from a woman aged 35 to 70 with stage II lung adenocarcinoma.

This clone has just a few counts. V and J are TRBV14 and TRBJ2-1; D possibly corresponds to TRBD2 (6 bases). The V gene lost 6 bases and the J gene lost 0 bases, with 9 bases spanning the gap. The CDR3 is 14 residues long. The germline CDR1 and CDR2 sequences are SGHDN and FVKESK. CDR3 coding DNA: TGTGCCAGCAGGCGGGGCAGCTCCTACAATGAGCAGTTCTTC. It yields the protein CASRRGSSYNEQFF.

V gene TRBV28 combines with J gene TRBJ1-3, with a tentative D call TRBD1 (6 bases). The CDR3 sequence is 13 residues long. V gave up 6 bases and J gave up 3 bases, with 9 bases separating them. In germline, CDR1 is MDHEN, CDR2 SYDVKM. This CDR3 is CASRPGVGNTIYF. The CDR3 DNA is TGTGCCAGCAGGCCAGGGGTTGGAAACACCATATATTTT.

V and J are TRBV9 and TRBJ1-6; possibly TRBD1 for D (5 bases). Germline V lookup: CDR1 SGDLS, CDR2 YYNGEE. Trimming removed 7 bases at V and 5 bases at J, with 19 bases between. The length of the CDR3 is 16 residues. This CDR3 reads CASGGPRGSHNSPLHF. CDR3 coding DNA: TGTGCCAGCGGGGGACCCAGAGGATCCCATAATTCACCCCTCCACTTT.

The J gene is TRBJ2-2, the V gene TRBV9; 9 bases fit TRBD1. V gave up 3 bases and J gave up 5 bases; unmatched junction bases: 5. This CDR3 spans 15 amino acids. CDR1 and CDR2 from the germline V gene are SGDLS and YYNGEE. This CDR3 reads CASSEQGAGTGELFF. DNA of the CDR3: TGTGCCAGCAGCGAACAGGGGGCTGGGACCGGGGAGCTGTTTTTT.

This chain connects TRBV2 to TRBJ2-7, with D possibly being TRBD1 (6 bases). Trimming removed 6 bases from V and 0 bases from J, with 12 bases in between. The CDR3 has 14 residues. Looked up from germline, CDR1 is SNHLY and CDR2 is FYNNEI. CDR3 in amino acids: CASRATGNSYEQYF. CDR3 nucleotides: TGTGCCAGCAGAGCGACAGGCAACTCCTACGAGCAGTACTTC. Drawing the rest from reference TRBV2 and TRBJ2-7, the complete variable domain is EPEVTQTPSHQVTQMGQEVILRCVPISNHLYFYWYRQILGQKVEFLVSFYNNEISEKSEIFDDQFSVERPDGSNFTLKIRSTKLEDSAMYFCASRATGNSYEQYFGPGTRLTVT.

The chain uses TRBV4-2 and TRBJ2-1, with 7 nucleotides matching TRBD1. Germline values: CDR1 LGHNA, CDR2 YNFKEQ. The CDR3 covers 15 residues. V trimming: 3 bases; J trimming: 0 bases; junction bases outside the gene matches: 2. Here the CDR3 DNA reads TGTGCCAGCAGCCAGGGGGACAGCTCCTACAATGAGCAGTTCTTC. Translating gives CASSQGDSSYNEQFF.

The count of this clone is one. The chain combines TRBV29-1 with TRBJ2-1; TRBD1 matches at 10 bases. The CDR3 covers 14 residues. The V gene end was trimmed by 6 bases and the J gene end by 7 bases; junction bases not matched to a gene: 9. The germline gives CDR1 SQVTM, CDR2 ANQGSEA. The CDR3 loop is CSVPGQGRTNEQFF. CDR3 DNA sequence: TGCAGCGTGCCGGGACAGGGGCGCACAAATGAGCAGTTCTTC.

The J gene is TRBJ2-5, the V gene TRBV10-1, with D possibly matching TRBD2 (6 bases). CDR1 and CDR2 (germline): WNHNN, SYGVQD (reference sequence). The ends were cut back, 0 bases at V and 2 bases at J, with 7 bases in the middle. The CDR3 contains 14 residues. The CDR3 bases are TGCGCCAGCAGTGAGTCGGGGGGACAAGAGACCCAGTACTTC. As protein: CASSESGGQETQYF.

The CDR3 reads CASSPEEETQYF. The CDR3 region has the DNA TGTGCCAGCAGCCCCGAGGAAGAGACCCAGTACTTC. The chain couples TRBV6-6 to TRBJ2-5, with D unclear. The CDR3 spans 12 residues. V was shortened by 6 bases and J by 3 bases, with 8 bases between the two germline ends. CDR1 is MNHNY, CDR2 SVGAGI, per germline (reference sequence).

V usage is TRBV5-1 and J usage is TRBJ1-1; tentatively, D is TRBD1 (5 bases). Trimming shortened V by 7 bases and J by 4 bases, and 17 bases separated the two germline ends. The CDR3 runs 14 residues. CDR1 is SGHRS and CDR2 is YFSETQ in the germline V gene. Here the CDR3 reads CASRREGPSTEAFF. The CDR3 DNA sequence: TGCGCCAGCCGCCGGGAGGGGCCGAGCACTGAAGCTTTCTTT.

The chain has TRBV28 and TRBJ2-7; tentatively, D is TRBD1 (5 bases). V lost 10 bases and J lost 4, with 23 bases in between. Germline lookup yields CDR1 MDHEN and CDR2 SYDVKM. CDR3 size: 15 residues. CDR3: CATRVVSHYTYEQYF. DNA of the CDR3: TGTGCCACCAGGGTAGTAAGTCATTACACTTACGAGCAGTACTTC.

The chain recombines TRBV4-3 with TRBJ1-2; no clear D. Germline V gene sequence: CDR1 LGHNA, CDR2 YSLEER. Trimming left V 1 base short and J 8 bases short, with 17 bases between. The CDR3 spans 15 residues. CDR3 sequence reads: CASSQVVQPSAGYTF. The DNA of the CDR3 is TGCGCCAGCAGCCAAGTGGTCCAGCCCTCGGCCGGCTACACCTTC.

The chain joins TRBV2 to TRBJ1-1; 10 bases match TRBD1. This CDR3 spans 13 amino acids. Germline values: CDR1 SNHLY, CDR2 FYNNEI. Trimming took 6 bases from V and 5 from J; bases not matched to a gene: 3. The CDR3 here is CASRGTGVTEAFF. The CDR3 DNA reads TGTGCCAGCAGGGGGACAGGGGTTACTGAAGCTTTCTTT.

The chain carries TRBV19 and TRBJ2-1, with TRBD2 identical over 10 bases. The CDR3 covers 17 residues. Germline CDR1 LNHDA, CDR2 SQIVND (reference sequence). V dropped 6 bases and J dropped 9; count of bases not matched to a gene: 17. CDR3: CASSLSGGPAIGSEQFF. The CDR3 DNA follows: TGTGCCAGTAGCCTTAGCGGGGGGCCCGCGATAGGCAGTGAGCAGTTCTTC.

The CDR3 nucleotides read TGTGCCAGCGGAAACGACGGAACCTCTGGAAACACCATATATTTT. Protein sequence: CASGNDGTSGNTIYF. The chain links TRBV9 to TRBJ1-3; D gene ambiguous. V lost 7 bases to trimming and J lost 0 bases, with 14 bases between them. The CDR3 contains 15 residues. CDR1 and CDR2 (germline): SGDLS, YYNGEE.

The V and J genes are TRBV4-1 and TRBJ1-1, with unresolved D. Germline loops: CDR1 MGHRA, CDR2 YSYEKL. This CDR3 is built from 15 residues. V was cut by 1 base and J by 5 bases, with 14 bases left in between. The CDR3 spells CASSQGSAPGTEAFF. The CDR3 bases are TGCGCCAGCAGCCAAGGGTCCGCCCCTGGGACTGAAGCTTTCTTT.

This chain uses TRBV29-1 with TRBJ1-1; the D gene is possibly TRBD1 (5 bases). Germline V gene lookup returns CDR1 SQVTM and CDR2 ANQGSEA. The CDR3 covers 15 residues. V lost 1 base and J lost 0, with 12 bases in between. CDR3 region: CSVEVGRILNTEAFF. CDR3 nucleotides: TGCAGCGTTGAAGTGGGACGGATCCTGAACACTGAAGCTTTCTTT.

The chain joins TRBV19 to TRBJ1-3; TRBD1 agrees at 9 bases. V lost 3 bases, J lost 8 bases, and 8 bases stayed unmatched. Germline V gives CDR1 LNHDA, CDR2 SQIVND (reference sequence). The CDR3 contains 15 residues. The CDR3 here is CASSMLGTGLDTIYF. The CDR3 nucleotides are TGTGCCAGTAGTATGCTGGGGACAGGGCTAGACACCATATATTTT.

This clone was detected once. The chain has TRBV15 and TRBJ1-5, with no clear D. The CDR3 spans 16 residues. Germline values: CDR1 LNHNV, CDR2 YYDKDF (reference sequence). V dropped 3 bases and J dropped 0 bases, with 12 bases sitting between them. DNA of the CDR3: TGTGCCACCAGCAGGTCCGGGCCCCATAGCAATCAGCCCCAGCATTTT. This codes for CATSRSGPHSNQPQHF.

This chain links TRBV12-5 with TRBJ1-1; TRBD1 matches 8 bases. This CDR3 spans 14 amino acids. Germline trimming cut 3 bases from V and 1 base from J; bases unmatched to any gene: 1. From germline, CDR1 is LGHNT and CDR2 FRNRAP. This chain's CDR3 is CASGLGQGNTEAFF. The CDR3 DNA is TGTGCTAGTGGTTTAGGACAGGGGAACACTGAAGCTTTCTTT.

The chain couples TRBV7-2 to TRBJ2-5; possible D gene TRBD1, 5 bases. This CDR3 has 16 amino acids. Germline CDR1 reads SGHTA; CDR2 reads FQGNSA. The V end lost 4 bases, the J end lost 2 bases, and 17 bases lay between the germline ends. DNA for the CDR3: TGTGCCAGCAGCTCTCCCCTCGACAGAAGGCAAGAGACCCAGTACTTC. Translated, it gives CASSSPLDRRQETQYF.

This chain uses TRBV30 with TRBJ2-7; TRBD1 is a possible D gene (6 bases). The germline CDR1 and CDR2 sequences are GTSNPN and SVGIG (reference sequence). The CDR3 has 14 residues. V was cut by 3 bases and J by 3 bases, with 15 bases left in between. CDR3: CAWSATGNDYEQYF. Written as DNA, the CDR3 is TGTGCCTGGAGCGCCACAGGGAACGACTACGAGCAGTACTTC.

The CDR3 reads CASNYRLGAFYGYTF. Written as DNA, the CDR3 is TGTGCCAGCAACTACCGCCTCGGGGCTTTCTATGGCTACACCTTC. The V and J genes are TRBV5-6 and TRBJ1-2; D possibly corresponds to TRBD1 (5 bases). This CDR3 spans 15 amino acids. Trimming removed 6 bases from V and 4 bases from J, with 19 bases in between. CDR1 is SGHDT, CDR2 YYEEEE, per germline.